The present T cell receptor (beta chain) was sequenced within a study of cytomegalovirus exposure and HLA in healthy donors. Whole-study findings and limits: Some segments of the V type, notably TRBV6-2 and TRBV6-3, were excluded as indistinguishable. Three CMV-associated chains proved CMV antigen-specific in vitro.

V was shortened by 3 bases and J by 6 bases, with 21 bases between the two germline ends. This CDR3 comprises 17 residues. The germline CDR1 and CDR2 sequences are ENHRY and SYGVKD. In the PCR, 60 Vbeta and 13 Jbeta primers were used. Assay: immunoSEQ multiplex PCR; the TCRdb copy retains only in-frame clones and omits some. The table shows under 300,000 clones, with 75% to 85% occurring only once. Remarks on this clone: Its specificity is unknown.

Sequencing input: PBMCs. This TCR was sampled from an older woman in good health and CMV-seropositive. The V gene is TRBV10-3, the J gene TRBJ1-5, with D possibly TRBD1 on 5 matching bases. The CDR3 reads CAISDPNHRGEVQPQHF. The DNA for the CDR3 is TGTGCCATCAGTGATCCTAACCATAGGGGCGAGGTTCAGCCCCAGCATTTT.